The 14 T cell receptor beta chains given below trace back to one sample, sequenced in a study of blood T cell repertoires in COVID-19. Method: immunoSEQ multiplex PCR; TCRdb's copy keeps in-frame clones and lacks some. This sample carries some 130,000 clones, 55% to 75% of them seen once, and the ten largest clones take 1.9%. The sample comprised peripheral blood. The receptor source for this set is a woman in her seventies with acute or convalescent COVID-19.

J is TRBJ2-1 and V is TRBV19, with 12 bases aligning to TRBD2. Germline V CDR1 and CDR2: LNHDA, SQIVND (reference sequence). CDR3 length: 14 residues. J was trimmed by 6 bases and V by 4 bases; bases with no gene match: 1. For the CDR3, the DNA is TGTGCCAGTAGTACTAGCGGGAGGGCCAATGAGCAGTTCTTC. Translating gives CASSTSGRANEQFF.

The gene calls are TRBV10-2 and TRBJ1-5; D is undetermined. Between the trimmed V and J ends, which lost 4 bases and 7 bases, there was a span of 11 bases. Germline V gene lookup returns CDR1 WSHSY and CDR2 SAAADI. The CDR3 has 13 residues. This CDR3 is CASSVAGGQPQHF. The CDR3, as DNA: TGCGCCAGCAGTGTGGCTGGCGGGCAGCCCCAGCATTTT.

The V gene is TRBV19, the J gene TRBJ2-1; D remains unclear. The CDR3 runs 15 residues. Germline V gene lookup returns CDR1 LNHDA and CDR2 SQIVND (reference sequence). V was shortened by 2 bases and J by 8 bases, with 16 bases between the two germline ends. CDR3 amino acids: CASSIIPGFLDEQFF. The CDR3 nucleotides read TGTGCCAGTAGTATAATCCCCGGGTTTTTGGATGAGCAGTTCTTC.

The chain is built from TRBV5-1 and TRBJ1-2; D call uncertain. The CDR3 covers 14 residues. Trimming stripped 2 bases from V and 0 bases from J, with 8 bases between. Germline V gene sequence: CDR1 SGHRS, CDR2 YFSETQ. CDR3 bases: TGCGCCAGCAGCTTCGAGGGCGCTAACTATGGCTACACCTTC. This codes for CASSFEGANYGYTF.

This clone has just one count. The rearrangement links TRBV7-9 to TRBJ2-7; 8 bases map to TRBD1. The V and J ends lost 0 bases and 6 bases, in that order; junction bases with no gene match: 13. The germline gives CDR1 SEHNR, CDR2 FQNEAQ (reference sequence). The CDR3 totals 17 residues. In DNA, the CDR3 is TGTGCCAGCAGCTTAGCGGGGGGACAGGCGGCCCGCGGCGAGCAGTACTTC. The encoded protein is CASSLAGGQAARGEQYF.

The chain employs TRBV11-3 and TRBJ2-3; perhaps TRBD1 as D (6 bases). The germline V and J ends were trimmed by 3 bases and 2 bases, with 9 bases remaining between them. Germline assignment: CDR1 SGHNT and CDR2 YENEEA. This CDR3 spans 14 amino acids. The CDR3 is CASSLSGATDTQYF. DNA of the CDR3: TGTGCCAGCAGCTTGTCAGGGGCCACAGATACGCAGTATTTT.

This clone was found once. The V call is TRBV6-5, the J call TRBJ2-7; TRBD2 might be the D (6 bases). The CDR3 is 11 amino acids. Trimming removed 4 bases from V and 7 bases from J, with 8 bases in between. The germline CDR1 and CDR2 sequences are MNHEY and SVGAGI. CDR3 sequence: CASSFGGEQYF. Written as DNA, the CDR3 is TGTGCCAGCAGTTTCGGGGGAGAGCAGTACTTC.

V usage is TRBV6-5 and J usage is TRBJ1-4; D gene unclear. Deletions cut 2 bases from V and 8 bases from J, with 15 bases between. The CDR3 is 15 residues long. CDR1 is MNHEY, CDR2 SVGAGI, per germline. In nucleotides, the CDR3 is TGTGCCAGCAGTTACGCCGGAGCCGTGATGGAAAAACTGTTTTTT. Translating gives CASSYAGAVMEKLFF.

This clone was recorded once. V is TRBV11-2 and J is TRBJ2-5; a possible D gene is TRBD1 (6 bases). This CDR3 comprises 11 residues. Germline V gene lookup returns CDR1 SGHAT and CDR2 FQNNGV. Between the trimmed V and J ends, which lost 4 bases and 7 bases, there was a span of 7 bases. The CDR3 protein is CASSSRGTQYF. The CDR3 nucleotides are TGTGCCAGCAGCTCCAGGGGGACCCAGTACTTC. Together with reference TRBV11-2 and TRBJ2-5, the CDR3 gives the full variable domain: EAGVAQSPRYKIIEKRQSVAFWCNPISGHATLYWYQQILGQGPKLLIQFQNNGVVDDSQLPKDRFSAERLKGVDSTLKIQPAKLEDSAVYLCASSSRGTQYFGPGTRLLVL.

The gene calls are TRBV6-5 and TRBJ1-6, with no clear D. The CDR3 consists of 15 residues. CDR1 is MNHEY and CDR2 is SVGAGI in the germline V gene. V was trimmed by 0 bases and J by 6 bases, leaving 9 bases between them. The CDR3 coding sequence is TGTGCCAGCAGTTACTCGGAGGATATTAATTCACCCCTCCACTTT. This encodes CASSYSEDINSPLHF.

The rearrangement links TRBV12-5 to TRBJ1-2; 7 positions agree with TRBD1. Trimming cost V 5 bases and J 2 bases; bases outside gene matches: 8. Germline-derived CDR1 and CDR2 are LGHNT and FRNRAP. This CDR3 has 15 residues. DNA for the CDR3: TGTGCTAGTGGTGGGATAGAGGGGGCGAACTATGGCTACACCTTC. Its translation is CASGGIEGANYGYTF.

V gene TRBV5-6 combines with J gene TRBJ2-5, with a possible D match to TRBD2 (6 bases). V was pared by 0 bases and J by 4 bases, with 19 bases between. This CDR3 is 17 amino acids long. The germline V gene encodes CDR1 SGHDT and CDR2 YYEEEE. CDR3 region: CASSLVGGELQRETQYF. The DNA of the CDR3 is TGTGCCAGCAGCTTGGTGGGGGGAGAGCTGCAGCGAGAGACCCAGTACTTC.

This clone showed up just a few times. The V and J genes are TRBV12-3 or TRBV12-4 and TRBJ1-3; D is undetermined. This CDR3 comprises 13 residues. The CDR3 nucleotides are TGTGCGGGCCGGCAGAGCTCTGGAAACACCATATATTTT. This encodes CAGRQSSGNTIYF.

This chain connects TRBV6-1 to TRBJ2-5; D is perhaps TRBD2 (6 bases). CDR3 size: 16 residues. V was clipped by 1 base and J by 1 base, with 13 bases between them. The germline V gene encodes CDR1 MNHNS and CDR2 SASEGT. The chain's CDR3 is CASSEGSGWSQETQYF. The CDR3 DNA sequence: TGTGCCAGCAGTGAAGGGAGCGGGTGGAGCCAAGAGACCCAGTACTTC.